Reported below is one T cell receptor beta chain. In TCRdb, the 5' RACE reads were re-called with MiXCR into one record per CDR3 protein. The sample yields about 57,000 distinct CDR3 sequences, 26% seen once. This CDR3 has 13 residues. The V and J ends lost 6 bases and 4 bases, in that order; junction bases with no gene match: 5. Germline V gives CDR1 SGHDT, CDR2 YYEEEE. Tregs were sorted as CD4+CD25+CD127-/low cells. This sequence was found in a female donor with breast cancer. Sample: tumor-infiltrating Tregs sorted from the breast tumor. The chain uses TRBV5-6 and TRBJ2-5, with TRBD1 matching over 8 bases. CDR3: CASMGDRGETQYF. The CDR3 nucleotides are TGTGCCAGCATGGGAGACAGGGGAGAGACCCAGTACTTC.